This paragraph reports one T cell receptor beta chain. What this receptor recognizes is not known. Base qualities were left out, and no much larger clone turns up one base away. Samples were obtained from patients with Merkel cell carcinoma. The source of the sample is a study of T cells and Merkel cell carcinoma outcomes (dated by TCRdb to about 2020). A note on the overall study: The tumor T-cell repertoire, together with T-cell density, was examined as a predictor of clinical outcome in patients with Merkel cell carcinoma. The study at large found these results: Clinical outcomes in Merkel cell carcinoma patients were reported to be predicted by T-cell repertoire features combined with T-cell density.

Library preparation employed the immunoSEQ multiplex PCR assay. This immuneACCESS table, as held by TCRdb, lists in-frame sequences with V and J called but not all clones. Of the missing ones, under half trace to an unresolved V gene in checked studies; the others have no known cause. Counted in this sample were about 19,000 clones; over 75% of them appeared once. Clones ranked in the top ten supply 2.5% to 3.5% of the sample. This TCR derives from a human donor with Merkel cell carcinoma. Sample: tumor tissue from Merkel cell carcinoma.

At the DNA level, the sequence is TGTGCCAGCAGCGGGCTGAACACCGGGGAGCTGTTTTTT. This codes for CASSGLNTGELFF. The V and J genes are TRBV9 and TRBJ2-2, with the D segment identity uncertain. The CDR3, cysteine through phenylalanine, is 13 amino acids long. Only CDR3 DNA is held: 39 bases, read in frame from base 1. V sheds 3 bases and J sheds 1 base, leaving 4 bases between their ends. As encoded in the germline V gene, CDR1 is SGDLS while CDR2 is YYNGEE.